The entry below gives a single T cell receptor beta chain sequence along with its context. Its antigen is unknown. TCRdb used MiXCR to reprocess the 5' RACE reads, holding one entry per CDR3 protein. The sample consists of hundreds of thousands of distinct CDR3 sequences, roughly 14% of them appearing once. The sample comes from a study of T cells after yellow fever vaccination. For the study at large: The authors prepared low-cell-number fractions using SMART-Seq v4 Ultra Low Input.

V was trimmed by 5 bases and J by 3 bases, leaving 11 bases between them. Looked up from germline, CDR1 is WNHNN and CDR2 is SYGVQD (reference sequence). There are 14 residues in the CDR3. Study conclusions and caveats: Clones that expanded after primary vaccination mostly reappeared after the booster (over 95% CD4, approximately 87% CD8).

Sample: PBMCs, taken on the day of the yellow fever booster vaccination. The chain joins TRBV10-1 to TRBJ2-1; D call uncertain. The clonotype comes from a young man who received the YFV17D yellow fever vaccine. CDR3 protein: CASSKQLYYNEQFF. CDR3 nucleotide sequence: TGCGCCAGCAGTAAACAGTTGTACTACAATGAGCAGTTCTTC.